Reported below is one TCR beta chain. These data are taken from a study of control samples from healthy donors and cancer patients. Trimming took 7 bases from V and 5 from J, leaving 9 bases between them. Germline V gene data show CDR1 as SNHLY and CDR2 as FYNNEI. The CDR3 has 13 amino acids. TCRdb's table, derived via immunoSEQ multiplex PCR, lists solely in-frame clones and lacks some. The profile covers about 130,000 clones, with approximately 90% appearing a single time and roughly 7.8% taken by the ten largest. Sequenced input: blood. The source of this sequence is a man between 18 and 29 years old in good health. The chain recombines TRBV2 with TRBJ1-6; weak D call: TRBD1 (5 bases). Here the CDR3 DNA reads TGTGCCAGCACCCCGACAGATAATTCACCCCTCCACTTT. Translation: CASTPTDNSPLHF.